Sequencing of this T cell receptor (beta chain) was carried out in a study of cytomegalovirus exposure and HLA in healthy donors. This CDR3 is 15 amino acids long. V shed 6 bases, J shed 5 bases, and the junction held 2 bases outside the gene matches. The V gene's germline CDR1 is LNHDA and CDR2 SQIVND (reference sequence). PCR employed 60 Vbeta and 13 Jbeta primers. Sequencing was performed with immunoSEQ multiplex PCR; in TCRdb, only in-frame clones are kept and a portion is missing. Of about 130,000 clones in the sample, approximately 70% were seen once. This TCR was sampled from a woman in her fifties or sixties in good health and CMV-seropositive. Sequencing input: PBMCs. The rearrangement links TRBV19 to TRBJ2-2; 14 nucleotides match TRBD2. The CDR3 region has the DNA TGTGCCAGTAGGACTAGCGGGAGGGGAACCGGGGAGCTGTTTTTT. Amino acids: CASRTSGRGTGELFF.